The present TCR beta chain was sequenced within a study of T cell responses to AZD1222 COVID-19 vaccine (dated by TCRdb to the early 2020s). Background on the whole study: AZD1222 recipients given second doses at about 4 weeks or at about 12 weeks were pooled, since spike-specific TCR depth and breadth were not found to differ between the two schedules. TCR sequencing was performed for roughly 250 trial participants, of whom around 200 were given two doses of AZD1222 and around 26 were given two doses of MenACWY control vaccine. Trial participants were enrolled by age into subgroups of 18-55, 56-69 and 70-plus years, and around 150, 28 and 57 TCR-sequenced participants, respectively, were included in these subgroups. Points the paper makes about the study in general: The 56-69-year group was small, and its depth increase did not reach significance, likely because of low power. A significant rise in spike-specific TCR breadth and depth was observed after two AZD1222 doses relative to day 0 and relative to MenACWY recipients. Participants were mostly white British, with more females than males. The authors suggested clonal diversity may have been underestimated. Reportedly, close to half of the unique spike-specific TCRs recognized epitopes lying outside the regions that are mutated in the B.1.351 and B.1.1.7 variants. Conclusions about previously exposed vaccinees are limited, since just a handful of AZD1222 recipients were seropositive for SARS-CoV-2 at baseline. CD4 TCRs associated with the vaccine covered the entire spike protein, and the dominant responses were in regions 160-218 and 743-854. Because no day 14 peak-response samples were available, the repertoires could be characterized only after the peak T cell response.

From the cysteine through the phenylalanine, the CDR3 covers 13 amino acids. The entry retains the CDR3 DNA only, 39 bases that are in frame from base 1. Based on the germline V gene, the CDR1 and CDR2 sequences are MNHEY and SVGAGI. Trimming costs V 5 bases and J 7 bases, and their ends lie 9 bases apart. Comments on this clone: It lacks a known antigen. No qualities accompany the bases; no much larger clone lies one base away.

The CDR3 regions of human TCRbeta chains were analyzed by immunosequencing. Regarding the original processing steps: TCRs in the repertoires were compared against a reference library of SARS-CoV-2-specific TCRs that had been generated with the MIRA antigen-specificity platform. Breadth was defined as the fraction of unique TCRs that were SARS-CoV-2-associated. Depth was defined as the fraction of total T cells that were SARS-CoV-2-associated. Each spike-specific TCR was assigned to its reactive spike region and to a CD4 or CD8 class using the MIRA data. Log10-transformed breadth and depth values were compared by one-way ANOVA with Sidak's multiple comparisons tests. Not all clones reach the TCRdb copy of this immuneACCESS table, which keeps in-frame sequences only. Checked studies attribute under half of the gap to unresolved V genes and leave the rest unexplained. V and J calls and clone size are those listed in that table; D and trimming were worked out from the DNA. The sample table shows about 120,000 clones, and roughly nine tenths are seen once. 2.4% of the sample rests with the top ten.

The time point label, read with the paper, signifies: baseline before first vaccination. Vaccinee samples came from UK trials COV001 and COV002, including a single-blind randomized controlled phase 2/3 trial of AZD1222 (ChAdOx1 nCoV-19) in healthy adults. Trial participant PBMC samples were collected at day 0 and day 28 after the second dose for TCRbeta chain sequencing. The material sequenced was peripheral blood, taken on day 0 of AZD1222 vaccination. The sequence came from an adult in good health. The rearrangement combines TRBV6-5 with TRBJ1-6, with the D gene uncertain. CDR3 reads: CASSRDSNSPLHF. In nucleotide form, the sequence is TGTGCCAGCAGTAGGGATTCCAATTCACCCCTCCACTTT.